The 27 T cell receptor beta chains below all came from one sample that was sequenced in a study of cytomegalovirus exposure and HLA in healthy donors. The repertoire was sequenced with immunoSEQ multiplex PCR; TCRdb's copy has only in-frame clones and lacks some. The repertoire holds roughly 100,000 clones, about 87% seen once, with about 1.8% in the top ten. Sequenced input: PBMCs. Source of these receptors: a woman aged 18-29 years in good health and CMV-seropositive.

This chain joins TRBV5-4 and TRBJ1-6; 7 bases align to TRBD1. The junction had 4 bases not matched to a gene; V was cut back by 0 bases and J by 10 bases. In germline, CDR1 is SGHNT, CDR2 YYREEE (reference sequence). This CDR3 region has 14 residues. In DNA form, the CDR3 reads TGTGCCAGCAGCTTGGCGGGACAGAACTCACCCCTCCACTTT. Translated, it gives CASSLAGQNSPLHF.

The chain has TRBV9 and TRBJ2-1; 10 nucleotides align to TRBD2. V gave up 3 bases and J gave up 7 bases; unmatched junction bases: 4. Germline V gene lookup returns CDR1 SGDLS and CDR2 YYNGEE. The CDR3 sequence is 14 residues long. The CDR3 reads CASSEAGGRNEQFF. CDR3 nucleotide sequence: TGTGCCAGCAGCGAAGCGGGGGGGCGGAATGAGCAGTTCTTC.

V is TRBV2 and J is TRBJ2-1; TRBD1 aligns across 8 bases. Germline CDR1 is SNHLY and CDR2 is FYNNEI. V lost 9 bases and J lost 6; bases outside the gene matches: 4. This CDR3 contains 12 residues. The CDR3 protein is CARGTGGNEQFF. For the CDR3, the DNA is TGTGCCAGGGGGACAGGTGGCAATGAGCAGTTCTTC.

V and J are TRBV9 and TRBJ2-2, with 10 bases that match TRBD1. The CDR3 is 20 residues long. Germline CDR1 and CDR2: SGDLS and YYNGEE. Losses at the gene ends were 3 bases for V and 6 bases for J; bases not matched to a gene: 20. CDR3 residues: CASSDPRDRGPPRGAGELFF. CDR3 bases: TGTGCCAGCAGCGATCCCCGGGACAGGGGCCCTCCGAGGGGGGCCGGGGAGCTGTTTTTT.

The chain carries TRBV25-1 and TRBJ1-4; 9 bases agree with TRBD1. The germline gives CDR1 MGHDK, CDR2 SYGVNS. With V trimmed by 5 bases and J by 8 bases, 18 bases remained unmatched. The CDR3 runs to 18 residues. The CDR3 loop is CASSPPPGQGSFDEKLFF. DNA of the CDR3: TGTGCCAGCAGTCCCCCCCCGGGACAGGGTTCGTTCGACGAAAAACTGTTTTTT.

The chain carries TRBV4-1 and TRBJ2-3; 7 bases are a match to TRBD1. This CDR3 is 14 amino acids long. Trimming at V came to 7 bases and at J to 1 base, leaving 5 bases not matched to a gene. Germline V CDR1 and CDR2: MGHRA, YSYEKL. The CDR3 region is CASKRGLRTDTQYF. DNA for the CDR3: TGCGCCAGCAAGAGGGGGCTTCGCACAGATACGCAGTATTTT.

The J gene is TRBJ1-6, the V gene TRBV5-4, with 7 bases identical to TRBD1. After removal of 2 bases from V and 5 bases from J, the junction contained 1 base not matched to a gene. The CDR3 runs 14 residues. Germline values: CDR1 SGHNT, CDR2 YYREEE (reference sequence). CDR3 sequence: CASSLQGNNSPLHF. The DNA for the CDR3 is TGTGCCAGCAGCTTACAGGGGAATAATTCACCCCTCCACTTT.

This clone was recorded once. J is TRBJ1-1 and V is TRBV6-5; TRBD1 might be the D (6 bases). The CDR3 length is 15 residues. With 6 bases removed from V and 1 base from J, the gap between germline ends came to 15 bases. Germline CDR1 and CDR2: MNHEY and SVGAGI. For the CDR3, the DNA is TGTGCCAGCAGACAGGGTTTAGGGAGGAACACTGAAGCTTTCTTT. This sequence encodes CASRQGLGRNTEAFF.

The V and J genes are TRBV15 and TRBJ1-5, with 9 nucleotides matching TRBD1. The CDR3 has 16 residues. Germline CDR1 is LNHNV and CDR2 is YYDKDF (reference sequence). The V gene end was trimmed by 2 bases and the J gene end by 7 bases; junction bases not matched to a gene: 9. The CDR3 loop reads CATSRFPQGAGQPQHF. In DNA form, the CDR3 reads TGTGCCACCAGCAGATTTCCACAGGGGGCCGGGCAGCCCCAGCATTTT.

V gene TRBV4-2 combines with J gene TRBJ2-5; 7 bases align to TRBD2. V lost 3 bases and J lost 3; bases outside the gene matches: 4. Germline CDR1 reads LGHNA; CDR2 reads YNFKEQ. The CDR3 is 14 residues long. The CDR3 region has the DNA TGTGCCAGCAGCCAGGGACGGGGGGAAGAGACCCAGTACTTC. Translated: CASSQGRGEETQYF.

J is TRBJ1-1 and V is TRBV2, with TRBD1 identical over 8 bases. V shed 7 bases, J shed 6 bases, and the junction held 7 bases outside the gene matches. The CDR3 has 13 residues. Germline CDR1 and CDR2: SNHLY and FYNNEI. The CDR3 DNA follows: TGTGCCAGCACCGACGGACAGGGCCCTGAAGCTTTCTTT. It translates to CASTDGQGPEAFF.

The rearrangement links TRBV7-2 to TRBJ2-1, with unresolved D. CDR1 SGHTA and CDR2 FQGNSA come from the germline V gene. This CDR3 spans 13 amino acids. Deletions cut 1 base from V and 8 bases from J, with 9 bases between. Here the CDR3 reads CASSLGAGDEQFF. CDR3 DNA: TGTGCCAGCAGCTTAGGGGCAGGCGATGAGCAGTTCTTC.

The chain recombines TRBV9 with TRBJ2-2, with 11 bases fitting TRBD2. Germline V lookup: CDR1 SGDLS, CDR2 YYNGEE. CDR3 length equals 17 residues. Trimming cost V 0 bases and J 3 bases; bases outside gene matches: 4. Written as DNA, the CDR3 is TGTGCCAGCAGCGTAGATAAGACTAGCGGGGACACCGGGGAGCTGTTTTTT. It yields the protein CASSVDKTSGDTGELFF.

This chain joins TRBV7-9 and TRBJ1-5, with TRBD1 matching 9 bases. The CDR3 extends over 14 amino acids. V dropped 5 bases and J dropped 3; count of bases not matched to a gene: 2. Germline V lookup: CDR1 SEHNR, CDR2 FQNEAQ (reference sequence). For the CDR3, the DNA is TGTGCCAGCAGCCGGACAGGGGACAATCAGCCCCAGCATTTT. It yields the protein CASSRTGDNQPQHF.

This chain joins TRBV13 and TRBJ1-4, with TRBD1 matching 8 bases. With V trimmed by 5 bases and J by 7 bases, 15 bases remained unmatched. CDR3 length equals 17 residues. Germline V gives CDR1 PRHDT, CDR2 FYEKMQ (reference sequence). CDR3 in amino acids: CASSPRTGRPASEKLFF. As DNA, the CDR3 is TGTGCCAGCAGCCCCAGGACAGGGAGGCCAGCATCTGAAAAACTGTTTTTT.

The chain employs TRBV2 and TRBJ1-5; D ambiguous. Trimming pared 6 bases from V and 2 bases from J, leaving 11 bases between. Germline loops: CDR1 SNHLY, CDR2 FYNNEI. The CDR3 has 14 amino acids. The CDR3 protein is CASRFGARNQPQHF. CDR3 DNA sequence: TGTGCCAGCAGATTCGGAGCACGCAATCAGCCCCAGCATTTT.

The chain couples TRBV7-2 to TRBJ1-1; TRBD1 matches at 9 bases. The germline V gene has CDR1 SGHTA and CDR2 FQGNSA. V dropped 5 bases and J dropped 5; count of bases not matched to a gene: 12. This CDR3 comprises 16 residues. The CDR3 DNA follows: TGTGCCAGCAGCACACGACCGGGACAGGGCAGTACTGAAGCTTTCTTT. Residues: CASSTRPGQGSTEAFF.

This clone has a single count. The chain employs TRBV6-1 and TRBJ1-5; TRBD1 matches at 9 bases. CDR1 is MNHNS, CDR2 SASEGT, per germline. This CDR3 has 13 residues. V lost 5 bases and J lost 7; bases outside the gene matches: 3. The CDR3, as DNA: TGTGCCAGCAGTAGGACAGGGGAACAGCCCCAGCATTTT. It codes for CASSRTGEQPQHF.

This clone is a singleton in its sample. The chain recombines TRBV29-1 with TRBJ2-2, with a weak D call TRBD2 (5 bases). Germline assignment: CDR1 SQVTM and CDR2 ANQGSEA. CDR3 length: 13 amino acids. Trimming took off 3 bases at V and 4 bases at J, with 9 bases between the two ends. CDR3 loop: CSVEGGLTGELFF. The CDR3 nucleotides are TGCAGCGTTGAGGGCGGGCTCACCGGGGAGCTGTTTTTT.

The J gene is TRBJ1-5, the V gene TRBV2, with TRBD1 identical over 7 bases. J was trimmed by 1 base and V by 6 bases; bases with no gene match: 0. The CDR3 extends over 13 amino acids. Germline V lookup: CDR1 SNHLY, CDR2 FYNNEI. The CDR3 spells CASRGQSNQPQHF. CDR3 in DNA: TGTGCCAGCAGGGGACAGAGCAATCAGCCCCAGCATTTT.

The J gene is TRBJ1-1, the V gene TRBV19, with no clear D. Germline CDR1 and CDR2: LNHDA and SQIVND (reference sequence). V dropped 5 bases and J dropped 1 base, with 14 bases sitting between them. The CDR3 runs to 15 residues. CDR3 sequence: CASSATPSGNTEAFF. The CDR3 DNA reads as TGTGCCAGTAGTGCGACCCCCTCGGGGAACACTGAAGCTTTCTTT.

The rearrangement links TRBV6-1 to TRBJ2-3, with D maybe TRBD2 (5 bases). The germline V gene encodes CDR1 MNHNS and CDR2 SASEGT. Trimming removed 6 bases from V and 1 base from J, with 14 bases in between. The CDR3 runs 15 residues. CDR3 DNA sequence: TGTGCCAGCAGGGTCCCGGCCGGGGGCACAGATACGCAGTATTTT. Residues: CASRVPAGGTDTQYF.

A single count supports this clone. The J gene is TRBJ1-5, the V gene TRBV6-7; 10 nucleotides match TRBD1. TRBV6-7 has ORF status, its function being uncertain. This CDR3 comprises 15 residues. J lost 3 bases, V lost 5 bases, and 4 bases had no gene match. CDR3 nucleotides: TGTGCCAGCAGTCTCGGACAGGGGGACAATCAGCCCCAGCATTTT. This codes for CASSLGQGDNQPQHF.

The sample holds one count of this clone. The rearrangement joins TRBV6-5 to TRBJ1-2; TRBD1 aligns across 9 bases. The CDR3 covers 15 residues. V lost 8 bases and J lost 3; bases outside the gene matches: 10. The germline V gene has CDR1 MNHEY and CDR2 SVGAGI. The CDR3 here is CASGSEQGAYYGYTF. The CDR3 DNA reads as TGTGCCAGCGGATCCGAACAGGGGGCCTACTATGGCTACACCTTC.

This clone showed up just once. This sequence joins TRBV4-3 and TRBJ2-3; TRBD2 agrees at 9 bases. Losses at the gene ends were 0 bases for V and 4 bases for J; bases not matched to a gene: 2. Germline V gene data show CDR1 as LGHNA and CDR2 as YSLEER. The CDR3 has 15 residues. CDR3 in amino acids: CASSQERGGPDTQYF. In DNA, the CDR3 is TGCGCCAGCAGCCAAGAGCGGGGGGGCCCAGATACGCAGTATTTT.

This clone has only a few counts. V is TRBV18 and J is TRBJ1-2; a weak D match, TRBD1 (5 bases). This CDR3 spans 14 amino acids. Germline V lookup: CDR1 KGHSH, CDR2 LQKENI. Between the trimmed V and J ends, which lost 5 bases and 4 bases, there was a span of 14 bases. The CDR3 DNA reads TGTGCCAGCTCATTACGCAGGGATCCCTATGGCTACACCTTC. It is translated as CASSLRRDPYGYTF.

This clone is a singleton in its sample. The chain links TRBV18 to TRBJ1-1, with D possibly TRBD1 on 6 matching bases. V shed 5 bases and J shed 4 bases, with 17 bases lying between them. CDR3 length: 15 residues. Germline V gene data show CDR1 as KGHSH and CDR2 as LQKENI. As DNA, the CDR3 is TGTGCCAGCTCATCGACGATGACAGGTAGCACTGAAGCTTTCTTT. Its translation: CASSSTMTGSTEAFF.